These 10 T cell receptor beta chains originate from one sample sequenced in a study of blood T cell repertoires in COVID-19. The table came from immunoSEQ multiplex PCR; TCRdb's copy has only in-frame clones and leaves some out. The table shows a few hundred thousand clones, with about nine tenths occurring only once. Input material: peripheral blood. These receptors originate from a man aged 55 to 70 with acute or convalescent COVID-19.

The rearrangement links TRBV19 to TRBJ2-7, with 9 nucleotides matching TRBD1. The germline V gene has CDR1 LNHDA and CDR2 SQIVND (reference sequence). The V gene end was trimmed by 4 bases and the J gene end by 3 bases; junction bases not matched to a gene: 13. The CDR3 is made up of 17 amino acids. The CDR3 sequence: CASSTTGGAPFLYEQYF. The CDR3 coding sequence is TGTGCCAGTAGTACCACAGGGGGCGCCCCATTTCTCTACGAGCAGTACTTC.

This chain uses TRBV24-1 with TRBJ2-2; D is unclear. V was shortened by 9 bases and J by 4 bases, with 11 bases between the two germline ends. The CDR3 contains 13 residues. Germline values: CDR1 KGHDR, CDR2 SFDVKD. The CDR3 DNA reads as TGTGCCACCGAGATTAAAGTCACCGGGGAGCTGTTTTTT. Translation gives CATEIKVTGELFF.

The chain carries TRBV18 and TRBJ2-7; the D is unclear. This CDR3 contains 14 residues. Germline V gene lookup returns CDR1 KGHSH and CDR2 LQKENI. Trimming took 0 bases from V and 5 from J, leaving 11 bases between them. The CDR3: CASSPPNGANEQYF. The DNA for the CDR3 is TGTGCCAGCTCACCACCGAATGGAGCCAACGAGCAGTACTTC. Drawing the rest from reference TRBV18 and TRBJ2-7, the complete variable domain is NAGVMQNPRHLVRRRGQEARLRCSPMKGHSHVYWYRQLPEEGLKFMVYLQKENIIDESGMPKERFSAEFPKEGPSILRIQQVVRGDSAAYFCASSPPNGANEQYFGPGTRLTVT.

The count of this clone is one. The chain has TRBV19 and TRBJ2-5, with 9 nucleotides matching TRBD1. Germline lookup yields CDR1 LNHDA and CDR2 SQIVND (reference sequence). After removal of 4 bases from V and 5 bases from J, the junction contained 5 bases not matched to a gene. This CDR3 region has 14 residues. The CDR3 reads CASSNTGGWETQYF. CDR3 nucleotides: TGTGCCAGTAGTAACACAGGGGGCTGGGAGACCCAGTACTTC.

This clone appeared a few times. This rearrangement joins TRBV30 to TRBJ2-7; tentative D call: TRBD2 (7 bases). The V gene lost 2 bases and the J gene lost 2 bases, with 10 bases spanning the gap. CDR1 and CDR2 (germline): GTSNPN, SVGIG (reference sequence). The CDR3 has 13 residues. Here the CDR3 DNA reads TGTGCCTGGAGTCAGGGGACTACCTACGAGCAGTACTTC. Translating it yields CAWSQGTTYEQYF.

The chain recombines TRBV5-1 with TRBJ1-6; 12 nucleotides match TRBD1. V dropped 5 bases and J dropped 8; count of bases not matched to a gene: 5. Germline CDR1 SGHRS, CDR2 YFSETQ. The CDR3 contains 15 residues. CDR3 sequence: CASRGQGAGDSPLHF. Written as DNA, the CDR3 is TGCGCCAGCAGGGGACAGGGGGCTGGTGATTCACCCCTCCACTTT. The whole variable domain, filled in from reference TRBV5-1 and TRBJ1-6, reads KAGVTQTPRYLIKTRGQQVTLSCSPISGHRSVSWYQQTPGQGLQFLFEYFSETQRNKGNFPGRFSGRQFSNSRSEMNVSTLELGDSALYLCASRGQGAGDSPLHFGNGTRLTVT.

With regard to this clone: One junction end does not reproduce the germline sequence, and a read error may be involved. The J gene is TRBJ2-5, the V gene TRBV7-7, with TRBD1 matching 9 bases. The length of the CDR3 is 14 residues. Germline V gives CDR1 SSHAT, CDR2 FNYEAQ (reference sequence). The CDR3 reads CASSEGQGRETQYF. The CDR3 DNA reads TGTGCTAGCAGCGAGGGACAGGGTAGAGAGACCCAGTACTTC.

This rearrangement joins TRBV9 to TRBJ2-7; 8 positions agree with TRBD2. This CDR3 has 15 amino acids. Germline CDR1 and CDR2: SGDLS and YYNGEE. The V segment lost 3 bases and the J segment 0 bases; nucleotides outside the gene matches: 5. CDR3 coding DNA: TGTGCCAGCAGCGCCGGGGGGGACGGCTCCTACGAGCAGTACTTC. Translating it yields CASSAGGDGSYEQYF.

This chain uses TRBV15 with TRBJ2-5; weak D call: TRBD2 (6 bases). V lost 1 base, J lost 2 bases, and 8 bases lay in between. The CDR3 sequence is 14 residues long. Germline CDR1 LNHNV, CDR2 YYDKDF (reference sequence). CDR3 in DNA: TGTGCCACCAGCAGAGCCGGGACTCAAGAGACCCAGTACTTC. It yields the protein CATSRAGTQETQYF. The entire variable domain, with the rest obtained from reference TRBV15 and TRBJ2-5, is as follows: DAMVIQNPRYQVTQFGKPVTLSCSQTLNHNVMYWYQQKSSQAPKLLFHYYDKDFNNEADTPDNFQSRRPNTSFCFLDIRSPGLGDTAMYLCATSRAGTQETQYFGPGTRLLVL.

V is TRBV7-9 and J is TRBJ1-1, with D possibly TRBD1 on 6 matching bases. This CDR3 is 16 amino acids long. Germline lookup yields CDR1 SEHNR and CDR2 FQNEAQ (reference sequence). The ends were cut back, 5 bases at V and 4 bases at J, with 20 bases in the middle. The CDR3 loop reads CASSPGHRVPGTEAFF. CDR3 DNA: TGTGCCAGCAGCCCGGGACATAGAGTTCCCGGCACTGAAGCTTTCTTT.